This T cell receptor (beta chain) was documented in a study of CD8 T cells in Susac syndrome. V was shortened by 3 bases and J by 2 bases, with 7 bases between the two germline ends. The CDR3 covers 13 residues. CDR1 KGHSH and CDR2 LQKENI come from the germline V gene. With random hexamers, 0.5 to 1 ug RNA was reverse transcribed. Using its own MiXCR run on the immunoSEQ multiplex PCR reads, TCRdb lists one record per CDR3 protein. Altogether 130,000 to 150,000 distinct CDR3 sequences are present, around 94% being singletons, with the ten largest covering nearly 0.085%. Material: CD4+ T cells from PBMCs. The J gene is TRBJ1-1, the V gene TRBV18; D unclear. The receptor comes from a human donor in good health. CDR3 in DNA: TGTGCCAGCTCACCCTACACAAACACTGAAGCTTTCTTT. Translation gives CASSPYTNTEAFF.